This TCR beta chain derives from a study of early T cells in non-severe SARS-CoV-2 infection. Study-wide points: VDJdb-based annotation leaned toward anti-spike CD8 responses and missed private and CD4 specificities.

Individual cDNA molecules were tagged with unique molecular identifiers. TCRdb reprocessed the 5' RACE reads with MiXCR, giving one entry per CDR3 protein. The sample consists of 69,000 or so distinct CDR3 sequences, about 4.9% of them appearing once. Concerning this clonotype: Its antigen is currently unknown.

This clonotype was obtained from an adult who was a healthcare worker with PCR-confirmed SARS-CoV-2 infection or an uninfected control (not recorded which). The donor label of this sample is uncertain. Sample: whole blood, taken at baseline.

CDR3 sequence: CSARDPGGYTEAFF. The CDR3 region has the DNA TGCAGTGCTAGAGATCCCGGGGGCTACACTGAAGCTTTCTTT. This chain connects TRBV20-1 to TRBJ1-1, with a weak D call TRBD1 (6 bases). The germline V gene has CDR1 DFQATT and CDR2 SNEGSKA (reference sequence). V lost 0 bases and J lost 3, with 11 bases in between. This CDR3 has 14 amino acids.